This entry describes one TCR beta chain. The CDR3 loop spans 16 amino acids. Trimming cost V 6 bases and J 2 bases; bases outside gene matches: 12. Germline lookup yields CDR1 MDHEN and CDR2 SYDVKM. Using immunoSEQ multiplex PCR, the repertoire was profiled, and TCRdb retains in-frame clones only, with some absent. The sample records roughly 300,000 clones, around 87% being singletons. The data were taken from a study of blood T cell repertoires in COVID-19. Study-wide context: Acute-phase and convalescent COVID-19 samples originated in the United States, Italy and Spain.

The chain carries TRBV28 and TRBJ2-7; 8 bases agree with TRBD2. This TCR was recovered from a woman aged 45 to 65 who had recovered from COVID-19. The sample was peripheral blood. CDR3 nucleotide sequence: TGTGCCAGCAGCCCCTCAATTAGCGGGGTTGCCTACGAGCAGTACTTC. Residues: CASSPSISGVAYEQYF.